The 19 T cell receptor beta chains below were found in one sample sequenced in a study of regulatory T cells in long-lasting Graves disease. The TCR beta library used iRepertoire HTBI primers with Arm-PCR amplification of CDR3. Using its own MiXCR run on the multiplex PCR reads, TCRdb lists one record per CDR3 protein. The sample contains 500,000 to 700,000 distinct CDR3 sequences, around 15% of which appear only once. Time point specified: newly diagnosed GD, antithyroid drugs for less than 3 months. Generation of the TCR library employed RNA extracted from PBMCs. The same sample was also studied in work on T cells in Graves' hyperthyroidism and ophthalmopathy.

The material was peripheral blood mononuclear cells (PBMCs), obtained at new diagnosis, from a patient treated with antithyroid drugs. These TCRs come from a woman between 25 and 40 years old with Graves disease.

V gene TRBV6-1 combines with J gene TRBJ1-6, with D unclear. The CDR3 length is 15 residues. With 2 bases removed from V and 0 bases from J, the gap between germline ends came to 5 bases. Germline V gene data show CDR1 as MNHNS and CDR2 as SASEGT. CDR3 DNA sequence: TGTGCCAGCAGTGAATTGGCCTCCTATAATTCACCCCTCCACTTT. This translates into CASSELASYNSPLHF.

This clonotype showed up many times. This rearrangement joins TRBV9 to TRBJ1-2; weak D call: TRBD1 (6 bases). The length of the CDR3 is 14 residues. CDR1 and CDR2 (germline): SGDLS, YYNGEE. Trimming removed 3 bases from V and 5 bases from J, with 14 bases in between. As DNA, the CDR3 is TGTGCCAGCAGCGGAGTCTCACAGGGATATGGCTACACCTTC. Its protein product is CASSGVSQGYGYTF.

This clonotype was detected many times. The V and J genes are TRBV6-2 or TRBV6-3 and TRBJ2-5, with 9 bases that match TRBD1. J lost 2 bases, V lost 7 bases, and 8 bases had no gene match. The CDR3 contains 15 residues. Germline CDR1 and CDR2: MNHEY and SVGEGT. The CDR3: CASNYPGQGQETQYF. As DNA, the CDR3 is TGTGCCAGCAACTACCCGGGACAGGGACAAGAGACCCAGTACTTC.

This clonotype has a handful of counts. The gene calls are TRBV2 and TRBJ2-7; D is unresolved. Looked up from germline, CDR1 is SNHLY and CDR2 is FYNNEI. The CDR3 is 13 residues long. Trimming removed 5 bases at V and 6 bases at J, with 14 bases between. The CDR3, as DNA: TGTGCCAGCAGTAAAAATGGGATGTCCGAGCAGTACTTC. Its translation: CASSKNGMSEQYF. Complete variable domain (other parts from reference TRBV2 and TRBJ2-7): EPEVTQTPSHQVTQMGQEVILRCVPISNHLYFYWYRQILGQKVEFLVSFYNNEISEKSEIFDDQFSVERPDGSNFTLKIRSTKLEDSAMYFCASSKNGMSEQYFGPGTRLTVT.

Many counts were recorded for this clonotype. This chain links TRBV7-8 with TRBJ2-7, with 7 bases aligning to TRBD1. Germline V gene lookup returns CDR1 SGHVS and CDR2 FQNEAQ. This CDR3 has 15 amino acids. V dropped 2 bases and J dropped 3; count of bases not matched to a gene: 7. CDR3 DNA: TGTGCCAGCAGCTTATACAGGGGCTCCGGCTACGAGCAGTACTTC. Encoded protein: CASSLYRGSGYEQYF.

This clonotype was found many times. This chain joins TRBV11-1 and TRBJ2-5, with D possibly being TRBD1 (6 bases). The V gene lost 3 bases and the J gene lost 3 bases, with 11 bases spanning the gap. Germline V gene lookup returns CDR1 SGHAT and CDR2 FQDESV (reference sequence). This CDR3 region has 14 residues. CDR3: CASSLGAGKETQYF. DNA for the CDR3: TGTGCCAGCAGCTTGGGGGCTGGAAAAGAGACCCAGTACTTC.

This clonotype was seen at least ten times. V and J are TRBV27 and TRBJ1-2; TRBD1 might be the D (6 bases). CDR1 is MNHEY and CDR2 is SMNVEV in the germline V gene (reference sequence). V was clipped by 4 bases and J by 6 bases, with 18 bases between them. The CDR3 contains 15 residues. CDR3 region: CASSSQGGRMDGYTF. Written as DNA, the CDR3 is TGTGCCAGCAGTTCACAGGGAGGGAGGATGGATGGCTACACCTTC.

This clonotype was counted between two and nine times. The chain carries TRBV18 and TRBJ2-1; D remains unclear. The end of the DNA is better explained by TRBJ2-5, so the J call may be wrong. This CDR3 is 16 amino acids long. Germline lookup yields CDR1 KGHSH and CDR2 LQKENI. The CDR3 region is CASSPDAPWGQETQYF. The CDR3 coding sequence is TGTGCCAGCTCACCAGATGCCCCGTGGGGTCAAGAGACCCAGTACTTC.

The chain carries TRBV6-1 and TRBJ1-1; D is undetermined. Trimming removed 3 bases from V and 4 bases from J, with 9 bases in between. This CDR3 contains 13 residues. Germline-derived CDR1 and CDR2 are MNHNS and SASEGT. CDR3: CASSDRAGTEAFF. The CDR3 region has the DNA TGTGCCAGCAGTGACCGTGCGGGCACTGAAGCTTTCTTT.

This clonotype was observed at least ten times. This sequence joins TRBV6-5 and TRBJ2-3, with D hard to call. The CDR3 extends over 13 amino acids. Per the germline V gene, CDR1 is MNHEY and CDR2 is SVGAGI. Trimming took off 0 bases at V and 5 bases at J, with 6 bases between the two ends. In DNA form, the CDR3 reads TGTGCCAGCAGTTACTCGAAGGGAGATACGCAGTATTTT. Its translation is CASSYSKGDTQYF.

This clonotype was recorded a few times. V is TRBV11-2 and J is TRBJ2-7; 15 bases are a match to TRBD2. CDR1 is SGHAT and CDR2 is FQNNGV in the germline V gene. Unmatched junction bases numbered 3, after V lost 3 bases and J lost 3 bases. The CDR3 has 16 residues. CDR3 residues: CASSFGLAGGSYEQYF. In DNA, the CDR3 is TGTGCCAGCAGCTTCGGACTAGCGGGAGGGAGCTACGAGCAGTACTTC.

CDR3 in amino acids: CASSLAPVWGQGYSYNEQFF. The DNA of the CDR3 is TGTGCCAGCAGTTTAGCGCCGGTGTGGGGACAGGGGTACTCCTACAATGAGCAGTTCTTC. The chain joins TRBV27 to TRBJ2-1, with 10 bases fitting TRBD1. Germline lookup yields CDR1 MNHEY and CDR2 SMNVEV (reference sequence). The CDR3 length is 20 residues. With 2 bases clipped from V and 0 bases from J, the junction kept 13 bases outside the gene matches.

This clonotype was found many times. The rearrangement joins TRBV7-9 to TRBJ2-5; the D is unclear. This CDR3 has 14 amino acids. Deletions cut 5 bases from V and 2 bases from J, with 12 bases between. From germline, CDR1 is SEHNR and CDR2 FQNEAQ (reference sequence). The CDR3 bases are TGTGCCAGCAGCAACGTGGCTCCACAAGAGACCCAGTACTTC. This encodes CASSNVAPQETQYF.

The table lists this clonotype with a few counts. V and J are TRBV20-1 and TRBJ2-1; 8 positions agree with TRBD1. CDR1 DFQATT and CDR2 SNEGSKA come from the germline V gene (reference sequence). CDR3 length: 16 residues. V lost 1 base and J lost 1; bases outside the gene matches: 6. CDR3 DNA: TGCAGTGCTAGAGGGGACAGGACCCGTTCCTACAATGAGCAGTTCTTC. As protein: CSARGDRTRSYNEQFF.

This clonotype was recorded a few times. This chain links TRBV19 with TRBJ2-5; TRBD2 might be the D (5 bases). Trimming removed 3 bases at V and 5 bases at J, with 19 bases between. Per germline, CDR1 LNHDA and CDR2 SQIVND (reference sequence). This CDR3 has 16 amino acids. The chain's CDR3 is CASSIQGLLFPETQYF. The CDR3 nucleotides read TGTGCCAGTAGTATTCAAGGACTCCTGTTCCCCGAGACCCAGTACTTC. The full variable domain, completed using reference TRBV19 and TRBJ2-5, is DGGITQSPKYLFRKEGQNVTLSCEQNLNHDAMYWYRQDPGQGLRLIYYSQIVNDFQKGDIAEGYSVSREKKESFPLTVTSAQKNPTAFYLCASSIQGLLFPETQYFGPGTRLLVL.

For the CDR3, the DNA is TGTGCCAGCAGCTCCGGGACAGGGGGATCAGGGGGAGGAAACACCATATATTTT. This translates into CASSSGTGGSGGGNTIYF. V gene TRBV7-9 combines with J gene TRBJ1-3, with 11 bases matching TRBD1. In germline, CDR1 is SEHNR, CDR2 FQNEAQ (reference sequence). The CDR3 runs to 18 residues. V shed 4 bases, J shed 4 bases, and the junction held 12 bases outside the gene matches. The full variable domain, rest sourced from reference TRBV7-9 and TRBJ1-3, is DTGVSQNPRHKITKRGQNVTFRCDPISEHNRLYWYRQTLGQGPEFLTYFQNEAQLEKSRLLSDRFSAERPKGSFSTLEIQRTEQGDSAMYLCASSSGTGGSGGGNTIYFGEGSWLTVV.

This clonotype was recorded a few times. J is TRBJ2-7 and V is TRBV7-2; TRBD1 might be the D (6 bases). CDR1 and CDR2 from the germline V gene are SGHTA and FQGNSA. Trimming removed 1 base at V and 1 base at J, with 17 bases between. The CDR3 runs to 17 residues. The CDR3 reads CASSLEGVGALSYEQYF. CDR3 nucleotides: TGTGCCAGCAGCTTAGAGGGGGTGGGGGCCCTATCCTACGAGCAGTACTTC.

This clonotype was counted at least ten times. The rearrangement joins TRBV7-2 to TRBJ1-1; D might be TRBD1 (5 bases). CDR3 length equals 17 residues. Trimming cost V 5 bases and J 0 bases, with 19 bases left between them. Germline CDR1 reads SGHTA; CDR2 reads FQGNSA. The CDR3 bases are TGTGCCAGCAGCCCCCGGTCTTCCGGACACCTGAACACTGAAGCTTTCTTT. Protein: CASSPRSSGHLNTEAFF.

This clonotype was counted ten times or more. V and J are TRBV12-3 or TRBV12-4 and TRBJ2-5, with 13 bases aligning to TRBD2. The CDR3 is 16 residues long. The V and J ends lost 7 bases and 5 bases, in that order; junction bases with no gene match: 10. The CDR3 bases are TGTGCCAGCACCCGGACTAGCGGGAGAGGGCTTGAGACCCAGTACTTC. Its protein product is CASTRTSGRGLETQYF.